This TCR beta chain was documented in a study of blood T cell repertoires in COVID-19. Study-wide context: Collection of acute and convalescent COVID-19 samples took place in the United States, Italy and Spain.

Original processing methods: Scientists estimated how many nucleated cells there were by amplifying reference gene primers. Clones were sequenced by immunoSEQ multiplex PCR, and TCRdb holds only the in-frame ones, with some missing. The V and J calls and clone size were taken over from that table, and D and trimming were inferred from the DNA. The profile shows tens of thousands of clones, 85% to 90% of them singletons. V lost 2 bases and J lost 10; bases outside the gene matches: 5. The CDR3 covers 13 residues. Germline CDR1 reads MGHRA; CDR2 reads YSYEKL. The TCR was taken from a man older than 75 with acute or convalescent COVID-19. The V and J genes are TRBV4-1 and TRBJ2-4; 7 bases are a match to TRBD2. The sequencing sample was made of peripheral blood. CDR3 protein: CASSQFGGSIQYF. The DNA for the CDR3 is TGCGCCAGCAGCCAATTCGGGGGGTCGATTCAGTACTTC.